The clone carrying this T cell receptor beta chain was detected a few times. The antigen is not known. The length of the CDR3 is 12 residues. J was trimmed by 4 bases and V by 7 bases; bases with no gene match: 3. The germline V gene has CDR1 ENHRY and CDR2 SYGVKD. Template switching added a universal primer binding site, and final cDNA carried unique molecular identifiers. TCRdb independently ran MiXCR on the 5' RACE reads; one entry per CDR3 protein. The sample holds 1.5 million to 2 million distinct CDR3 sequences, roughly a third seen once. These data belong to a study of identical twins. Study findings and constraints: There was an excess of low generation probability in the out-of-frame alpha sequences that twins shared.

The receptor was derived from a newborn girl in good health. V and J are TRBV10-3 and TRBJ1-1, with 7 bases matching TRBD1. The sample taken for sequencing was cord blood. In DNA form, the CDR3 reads TGTGCCATCAAGGCAGGGGGCACTGAAGCTTTCTTT. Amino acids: CAIKAGGTEAFF.